This TCR beta chain was recorded in a study of T cell repertoires in cytomegalovirus infection. Study in general: Through public TCR beta signatures, both CMV infection and matching HLA type were indicated. Findings and limits, study-wide: Dominant in the ex vivo response were TCR beta clonotypes restricted by HLA-C and specific for CMV. Based on cumulative public TCR beta family frequency, carriers of CMV plus the relevant HLA were identified.

MiXCR was run by TCRdb on the reads, yielding one entry per CDR3 protein. The table lists hundreds of thousands of distinct CDR3 sequences, about 33% of them singletons. This clonotype showed up just a few times. The antigen remains unidentified. The clonotype was recovered from a human donor in good health (CMV status not recorded). Some clones in this sample may be carry-over from other donors' samples. The sample consisted of cultured PBMCs, taken from culture after CMV antigen stimulation.

CDR3 sequence reads: CSARGGTEGYNEQFF. The CDR3 DNA follows: TGCAGTGCTAGAGGCGGGACGGAGGGGTACAATGAGCAGTTCTTC. The chain links TRBV20-1 to TRBJ2-1; perhaps TRBD2 as D (6 bases). Germline CDR1 is DFQATT and CDR2 is SNEGSKA (reference sequence). The CDR3 runs 15 residues. Between the trimmed V and J ends, which lost 1 base and 4 bases, there was a span of 14 bases.